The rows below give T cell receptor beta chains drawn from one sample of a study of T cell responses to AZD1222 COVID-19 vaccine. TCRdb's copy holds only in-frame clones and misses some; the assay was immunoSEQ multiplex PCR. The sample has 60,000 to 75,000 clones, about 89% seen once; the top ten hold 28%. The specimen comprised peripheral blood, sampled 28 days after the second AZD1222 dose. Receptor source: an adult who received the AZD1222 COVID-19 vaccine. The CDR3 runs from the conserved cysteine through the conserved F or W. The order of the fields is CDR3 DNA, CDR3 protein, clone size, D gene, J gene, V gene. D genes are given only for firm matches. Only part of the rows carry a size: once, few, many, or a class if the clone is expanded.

TGCAGCGTCTCAATGTCTGGGGCCAACGTCCTGACTTTC	CSVSMSGANVLTF	NA	NA	TRBJ2-6	TRBV29-1
TGTGCCAGCAGTTCTAGCGGGTCCTACGAGCAGTACTTC	CASSSSGSYEQYF	NA	TRBD2	TRBJ2-7	TRBV6-5
TGTGCCAGCAGCGTAGGCCTAGGCGGGCTCTCCTACGAGCAGTACTTC	CASSVGLGGLSYEQYF	NA	NA	TRBJ2-7	TRBV9
TGTGCCAGCAGCTTAGCGGGAGGCCATAATGAGCAGTTCTTC	CASSLAGGHNEQFF	few	TRBD2	TRBJ2-1	TRBV7-3
TGTGCCAGCAGTCCAGGGTTAATGGAGACCCAGTACTTC	CASSPGLMETQYF	few	NA	TRBJ2-5	TRBV11-3
TGTGCCAGCAGGACAGGGGTTTATGGCTACACCTTC	CASRTGVYGYTF	NA	TRBD1	TRBJ1-2	TRBV6-5
TGCGCCAGCAGCCGATTGCCGACTAGCGGGAGCACAGATACGCAGTATTTT	CASSRLPTSGSTDTQYF	NA	TRBD2	TRBJ2-3	TRBV4-1
TGTGCCTGGAGTGTACAGGGTGGCTTTGAAGCTTTCTTT	CAWSVQGGFEAFF	NA	NA	TRBJ1-1	TRBV30
TGTGCCAGCAGTTACAGGGGCGGGAGGGTCTACGAGCAGTACTTC	CASSYRGGRVYEQYF	NA	TRBD2	TRBJ2-7	TRBV6-5
TGTGCCAGTTCCAGGCGGCGGGAGGCTTTCTACAATGAGCAGTTCTTC	CASSRRREAFYNEQFF	NA	TRBD2	TRBJ2-1	TRBV19
TGTGCCAGCAGTTTACTGGCGGATGAGCAGTTCTTC	CASSLLADEQFF	NA	NA	TRBJ2-1	TRBV28
TGTGCCAGCAGTTACGGGACGATGGCTCTTGGCGAGCAGTACTTC	CASSYGTMALGEQYF	NA	NA	TRBJ2-7	TRBV6-2/TRBV6-3
TGTGCCAGCAGCCTCCAACTCACTAGCACAGATACGCAGTATTTT	CASSLQLTSTDTQYF	NA	NA	TRBJ2-3	TRBV28
TGTGCCAGCACCTTTGACACAGACCTCTACGAGCAGTACTTC	CASTFDTDLYEQYF	NA	NA	TRBJ2-7	TRBV6-5
TGTGCCAGCAGTTTTGCCGGTAGCGGCCCCCTGGAGCAGTACTTC	CASSFAGSGPLEQYF	NA	NA	TRBJ2-7	TRBV28
TGTGCCAGCAGTTTATGGGCGGGAACAGAAGAGACCCAGTACTTC	CASSLWAGTEETQYF	NA	NA	TRBJ2-5	TRBV28
TGCGCCAGCAGCCAGGACAGGGCGTACGAGCAGTACTTC	CASSQDRAYEQYF	NA	TRBD1	TRBJ2-7	TRBV4-1
TGTGCCAGCAGCCAAGCATCAGGGACGGATGGAACCTACGAGCAGTACTTC	CASSQASGTDGTYEQYF	NA	NA	TRBJ2-7	TRBV7-9
TGTGCCAGCGGGGACAGGGCAGTTAACTATGGCTACACCTTC	CASGDRAVNYGYTF	NA	TRBD1	TRBJ1-2	TRBV7-2
TGTGCCAGCAGTGGATCAGGAGTGGGGGGCTACACCTTC	CASSGSGVGGYTF	NA	NA	TRBJ1-2	TRBV12-3/TRBV12-4
TGTGCCAGCAGGAGTGGGGGTACTGAAGCTTTCTTT	CASRSGGTEAFF	NA	NA	TRBJ1-1	TRBV2
TGTGCCACCAGCAGAGACCTAGCGGGAGTCTACGAGCAGTACTTC	CATSRDLAGVYEQYF	NA	TRBD2	TRBJ2-7	TRBV15
TGTGCCAGCAGGAGACAGGGTGGGGAAAAACTGTTTTTT	CASRRQGGEKLFF	NA	TRBD1	TRBJ1-4	TRBV28
TGCGCCAGCAGCTCAACTCAAACAGGGGTCGAGCAGTACTTC	CASSSTQTGVEQYF	NA	TRBD1	TRBJ2-7	TRBV5-1
TGCGCCAGCAGTGCAAGCGGGGCATCCCCGGGCACCTTC	CASSASGASPGTF	few	NA	TRBJ1-2	TRBV10-1
TGTGCCAGCTCACCAGGTAGCAGGGTTGGAAACACCATATATTTT	CASSPGSRVGNTIYF	NA	NA	TRBJ1-3	TRBV18
TGTGCCAGCAGTTTAGGCAGGGAGGTTGGCTACACCTTC	CASSLGREVGYTF	NA	NA	TRBJ1-2	TRBV28
TGTGCCAGTAGTATTAACAGGGAAAGTCATGCACTGTTTTTT	CASSINRESHALFF	NA	NA	TRBJ1-4	TRBV19
TGTGCCAGTAGGGATAGGAACACTGAAGCTTTCTTT	CASRDRNTEAFF	NA	NA	TRBJ1-1	TRBV19
TGTGCCAGCAGCTTAGCCCCTAGGCGGACCGGGACAGGGGGCGTCGGAAACATTCAGTACTTC	CASSLAPRRTGTGGVGNIQYF	NA	TRBD1	TRBJ2-4	TRBV7-8
TGCGCCAGCAGATTGGAGACCGCTACCGAGCAGTACTTC	CASRLETATEQYF	NA	NA	TRBJ2-7	TRBV5-1
TGTGCCAGCAGCCAAGAGGTCCCTCTGAACACTGAAGCTTTCTTT	CASSQEVPLNTEAFF	NA	NA	TRBJ1-1	TRBV14
TGTGCCAGCAGCTTAGTTGGAGGGCTGGACAATCAGCCCCAGCATTTT	CASSLVGGLDNQPQHF	once	NA	TRBJ1-5	TRBV7-9
TGTGCCAGCAACCCCGGACCTCAGGAGACCCAGTACTTC	CASNPGPQETQYF	NA	NA	TRBJ2-5	TRBV7-6
TGTGCCAGCAGCCGAGCGGACAGGGTGGGAGATACGCAGTATTTT	CASSRADRVGDTQYF	NA	TRBD1	TRBJ2-3	TRBV28
TGTGCCAGCAGCCAAGGCGGAGGGGGCAATTCACCCCTCCACTTT	CASSQGGGGNSPLHF	NA	TRBD1	TRBJ1-6	TRBV3-1/TRBV3-2
TGTGCCAGCAGTTACGCAGAGACCCAGTACTTC	CASSYAETQYF	NA	NA	TRBJ2-5	TRBV6-5
TGTGCCAGCAGCACTTCAGGACAGTTCTCTGGAAACACCATATATTTT	CASSTSGQFSGNTIYF	NA	NA	TRBJ1-3	TRBV9
TGTGCCAGCAGCCAAGAAGGCAGAGATTCACCCCTCCACTTT	CASSQEGRDSPLHF	NA	NA	TRBJ1-6	TRBV3-1/TRBV3-2
TGTGCCAGCAGATCTTCCGGGACAGCTACCTCTAACTATGGCTACACCTTC	CASRSSGTATSNYGYTF	NA	TRBD1	TRBJ1-2	TRBV7-9
TGTGCCAGCAGAGGGAGTGAGCAGTTCTTC	CASRGSEQFF	NA	NA	TRBJ2-1	TRBV2
TGTGCCAGCAGTGGTCGGACAGGGTGGTCCTACAATGAGCAGTTCTTC	CASSGRTGWSYNEQFF	NA	TRBD1	TRBJ2-1	TRBV28
TGTGCCAGCTTCGACAATGAGCAGTTCTTC	CASFDNEQFF	NA	NA	TRBJ2-1	TRBV2
TGTGCCAGCAGCTTAATGGGTGTTGGCAATGAGCAGTTCTTC	CASSLMGVGNEQFF	NA	NA	TRBJ2-1	TRBV7-3
TGTGCCAGCAGCTTAATGGGAGGGATAGACACTGAAGCTTTCTTT	CASSLMGGIDTEAFF	NA	NA	TRBJ1-1	TRBV7-3
TGTGCCAGCAGCCAAGGAGGTAGCGGGAGGGCTTCTTGCTTC	CASSQGGSGRASCF	few	TRBD2	TRBJ2-7	TRBV3-1/TRBV3-2
TGTGCCAGCAGCCTCCCGACAGGGGGGGAGACCCAGTACTTC	CASSLPTGGETQYF	NA	TRBD1	TRBJ2-5	TRBV5-4
TGTGCCGTACGCCGCGGGGGCGCCGCTGAAGCTTTCTTT	CAVRRGGAAEAFF	NA	NA	TRBJ1-1	TRBV6-5
TGTGCCAGCAGCCACCGCCGACTAGCGGGAGTTGAGCAGTTCTTC	CASSHRRLAGVEQFF	few	TRBD2	TRBJ2-1	TRBV7-8
TGTGCCAGCAGTGAACTAGCGGGAGGGGTCTGGGAGACCCAGTACTTC	CASSELAGGVWETQYF	NA	TRBD2	TRBJ2-5	TRBV2
TGTGCCAGAAGCTTTAGGGGTGGCCTGAACAGGAATCAGCCCCAGCATTTT	CARSFRGGLNRNQPQHF	NA	NA	TRBJ1-5	TRBV5-3
TGTGCCAGCAGCTCGACAGGGGTGAGCTACAATGAGCAGTTCTTC	CASSSTGVSYNEQFF	NA	TRBD1	TRBJ2-1	TRBV7-2
TGCGCCAGCAATCCTCTAAGTCGGGAGGACAATGAGCAGTTCTTC	CASNPLSREDNEQFF	NA	TRBD2	TRBJ2-1	TRBV5-1
TGTGCCAGAGGTGAGCAGCCCCAGCATTTT	CARGEQPQHF	NA	NA	TRBJ1-5	TRBV18
TGTGCCAGCAGCCTAGACCAGGGCCCTAGGAATTCACCCCTCCACTTT	CASSLDQGPRNSPLHF	NA	NA	TRBJ1-6	TRBV13
TGTGCCAGCAGCCCGGGCCCAATCTTGATAGAAGCTTTCTTT	CASSPGPILIEAFF	NA	NA	TRBJ1-1	TRBV9
TGTGCCAGCAGTGAGGGGCAATTTGTCTACGAGCAGTACTTC	CASSEGQFVYEQYF	NA	NA	TRBJ2-7	TRBV6-1
TGTGCCAGCAGTCTGTTCAGGGTAAATGGGGCCAACGTCCTGACTTTC	CASSLFRVNGANVLTF	NA	NA	TRBJ2-6	TRBV27